This T cell receptor beta chain was obtained from a study of control samples from healthy donors and cancer patients (dated by TCRdb to the early 2020s). Remarks on this clone: Its binding antigen is unknown. Per-base qualities were not stored, and no clone one base away is much larger.

Deletion took 0 bases off V and 0 bases off J, with a span of 13 bases between the germline ends. CDR1 SGDLS and CDR2 YYNGEE were looked up in the germline V gene. The CDR3 goes from the cysteine to the phenylalanine over 18 residues. Only the CDR3 portion is preserved as DNA: 54 bases, with reading frame beginning at the first base. Libraries were prepared through the immunoSEQ multiplex PCR assay. The table comes from immuneACCESS by way of TCRdb, which keeps in-frame sequences with V and J called. Part of the clones is missing from these tables; in studies checked, under half for an unresolved V gene and the rest for unknown reasons. Within this sample are about 120,000 clones, with 91% of them counted one time only. The ten biggest clones cover 7.8% of the sample.

The chain is assembled from TRBV9 and TRBJ1-6; tentative D gene TRBD1, with 6 bases matching. The TCR comes from a woman under 30 in good health. What was sequenced was blood. The encoded CDR3 is CASSVGEGQSSYNSPLHF. The sequenced DNA: TGTGCCAGCAGCGTAGGTGAGGGACAAAGCTCCTATAATTCACCCCTCCACTTT. With the portions outside the CDR3 filled from the reference TRBV9 and TRBJ1-6 genes, the complete variable region becomes DSGVTQTPKHLITATGQRVTLRCSPRSGDLSVYWYQQSLDQGLQFLIQYYNGEERAKGNILERFSAQQFPDLHSELNLSSLELGDSALYFCASSVGEGQSSYNSPLHFGNGTRLTVT.